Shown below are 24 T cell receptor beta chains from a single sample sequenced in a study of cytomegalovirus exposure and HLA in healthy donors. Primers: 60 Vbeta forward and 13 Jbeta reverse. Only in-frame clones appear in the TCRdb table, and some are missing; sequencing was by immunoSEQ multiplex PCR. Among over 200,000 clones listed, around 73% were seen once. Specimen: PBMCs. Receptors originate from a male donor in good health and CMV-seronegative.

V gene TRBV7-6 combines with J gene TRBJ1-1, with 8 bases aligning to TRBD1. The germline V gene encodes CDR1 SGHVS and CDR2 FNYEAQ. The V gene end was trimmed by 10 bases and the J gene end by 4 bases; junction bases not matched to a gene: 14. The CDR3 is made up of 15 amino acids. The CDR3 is CAISGPTGEGTEAFF. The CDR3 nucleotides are TGTGCCATCAGTGGACCGACAGGGGAGGGCACTGAAGCTTTCTTT.

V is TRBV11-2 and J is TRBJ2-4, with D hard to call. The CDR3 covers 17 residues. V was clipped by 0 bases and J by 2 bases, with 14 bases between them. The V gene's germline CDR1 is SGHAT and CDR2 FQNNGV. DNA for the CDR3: TGTGCCAGCAGCTTAGACCGCGGTGGAAGAACCAAAAACATTCAGTACTTC. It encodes CASSLDRGGRTKNIQYF.

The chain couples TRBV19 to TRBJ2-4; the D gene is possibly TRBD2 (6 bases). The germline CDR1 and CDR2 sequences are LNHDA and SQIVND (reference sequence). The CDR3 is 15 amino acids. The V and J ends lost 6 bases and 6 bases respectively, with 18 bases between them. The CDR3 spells CASSPLALSTNIQYF. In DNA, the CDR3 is TGTGCCAGTAGCCCACTAGCCCTATCAACAAACATTCAGTACTTC.

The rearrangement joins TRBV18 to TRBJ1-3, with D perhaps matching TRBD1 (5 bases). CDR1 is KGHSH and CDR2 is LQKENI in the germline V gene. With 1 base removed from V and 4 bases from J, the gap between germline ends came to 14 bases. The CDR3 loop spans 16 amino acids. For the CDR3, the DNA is TGTGCCAGCTCACCACTAACACATCGACAGGGAAACACCATATATTTT. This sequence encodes CASSPLTHRQGNTIYF.

For the CDR3, the DNA is TGCGCCAGCTCCGCCGGGACTAACTATGGCTACACCTTC. It translates to CASSAGTNYGYTF. The genes are TRBV5-1 and TRBJ1-2, with D uncertain. Germline CDR1 SGHRS, CDR2 YFSETQ. With 7 bases removed from V and 0 bases from J, the gap between germline ends came to 10 bases. There are 13 residues in the CDR3.

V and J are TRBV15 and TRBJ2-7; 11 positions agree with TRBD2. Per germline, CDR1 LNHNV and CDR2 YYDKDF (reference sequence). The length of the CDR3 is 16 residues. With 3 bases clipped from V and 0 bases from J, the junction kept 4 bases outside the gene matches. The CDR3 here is CATSSGLAGGSYEQYF. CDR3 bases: TGTGCCACCAGCAGTGGGCTAGCGGGAGGCTCCTACGAGCAGTACTTC.

The CDR3 spells CASSFEASSYNEQFF. The CDR3 DNA sequence: TGTGCCAGCAGCTTCGAGGCGAGCTCCTACAATGAGCAGTTCTTC. This chain uses TRBV5-4 with TRBJ2-1; D uncertain. This CDR3 is built from 15 residues. CDR1 and CDR2 from the germline V gene are SGHNT and YYREEE (reference sequence). Between the trimmed V and J ends, which lost 2 bases and 0 bases, there was a span of 9 bases.

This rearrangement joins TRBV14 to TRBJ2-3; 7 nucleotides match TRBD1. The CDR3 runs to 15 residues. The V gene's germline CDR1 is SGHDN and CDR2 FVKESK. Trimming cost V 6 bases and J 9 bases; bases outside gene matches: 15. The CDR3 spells CASRLPDRSLDTQYF. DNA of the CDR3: TGTGCCAGCAGACTCCCGGACAGGTCCCTAGACACGCAGTATTTT.

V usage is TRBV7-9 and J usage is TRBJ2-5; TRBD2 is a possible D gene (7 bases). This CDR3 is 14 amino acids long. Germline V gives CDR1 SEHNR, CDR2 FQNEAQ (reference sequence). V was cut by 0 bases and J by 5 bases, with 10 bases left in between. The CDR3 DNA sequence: TGTGCCAGCAGCTTAGCGAAGGGGGGGGAGACCCAGTACTTC. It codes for CASSLAKGGETQYF.

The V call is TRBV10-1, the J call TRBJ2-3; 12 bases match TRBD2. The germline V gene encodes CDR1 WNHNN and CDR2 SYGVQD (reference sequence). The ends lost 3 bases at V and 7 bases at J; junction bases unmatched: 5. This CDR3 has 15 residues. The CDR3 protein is CASSDLAGGPYTQYF. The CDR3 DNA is TGCGCCAGCAGTGATCTAGCGGGAGGGCCTTATACGCAGTATTTT.

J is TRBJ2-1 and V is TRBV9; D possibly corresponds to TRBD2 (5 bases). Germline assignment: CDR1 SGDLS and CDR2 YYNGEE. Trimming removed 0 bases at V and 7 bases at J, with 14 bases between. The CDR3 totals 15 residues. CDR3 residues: CASSVDGWERNEQFF. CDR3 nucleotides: TGTGCCAGCAGCGTAGATGGTTGGGAGAGGAATGAGCAGTTCTTC. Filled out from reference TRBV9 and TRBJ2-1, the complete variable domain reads DSGVTQTPKHLITATGQRVTLRCSPRSGDLSVYWYQQSLDQGLQFLIQYYNGEERAKGNILERFSAQQFPDLHSELNLSSLELGDSALYFCASSVDGWERNEQFFGPGTRLTVL.

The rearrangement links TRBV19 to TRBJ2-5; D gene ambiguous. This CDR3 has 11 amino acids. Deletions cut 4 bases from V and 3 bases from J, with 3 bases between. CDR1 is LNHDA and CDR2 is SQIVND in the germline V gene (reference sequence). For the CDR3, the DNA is TGTGCCAGTAGTAGAGAAGAGACCCAGTACTTC. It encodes CASSREETQYF.

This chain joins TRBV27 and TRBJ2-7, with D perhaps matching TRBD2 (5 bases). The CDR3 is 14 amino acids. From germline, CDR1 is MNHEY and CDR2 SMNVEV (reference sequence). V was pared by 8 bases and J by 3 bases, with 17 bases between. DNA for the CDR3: TGTGCCAGCGGGCCGGAGCGGCCTGACTACGAGCAGTACTTC. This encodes CASGPERPDYEQYF.

Here the CDR3 reads CASRILANEQFF. In DNA, the CDR3 is TGCGCCAGCAGGATACTAGCGAATGAGCAGTTCTTC. The V call is TRBV10-2, the J call TRBJ2-1; TRBD2 matches 7 bases. Germline CDR1 reads WSHSY; CDR2 reads SAAADI. V gave up 6 bases and J gave up 7 bases; unmatched junction bases: 3. CDR3 size: 12 residues.

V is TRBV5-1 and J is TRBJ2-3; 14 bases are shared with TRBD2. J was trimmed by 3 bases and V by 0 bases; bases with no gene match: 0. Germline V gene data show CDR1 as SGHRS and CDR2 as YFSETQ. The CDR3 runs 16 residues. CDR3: CASSLGTSGRTDTQYF. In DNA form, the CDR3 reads TGCGCCAGCAGCTTGGGGACTAGCGGGAGGACAGATACGCAGTATTTT. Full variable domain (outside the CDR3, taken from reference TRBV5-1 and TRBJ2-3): KAGVTQTPRYLIKTRGQQVTLSCSPISGHRSVSWYQQTPGQGLQFLFEYFSETQRNKGNFPGRFSGRQFSNSRSEMNVSTLELGDSALYLCASSLGTSGRTDTQYFGPGTRLTVL.

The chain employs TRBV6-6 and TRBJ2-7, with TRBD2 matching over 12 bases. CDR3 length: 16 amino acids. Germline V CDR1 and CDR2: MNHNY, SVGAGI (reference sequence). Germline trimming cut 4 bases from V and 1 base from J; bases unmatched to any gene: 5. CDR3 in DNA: TGTGCCAGCAGTTCCGTAGGACTAGCGGGGTCCTACGAGCAGTACTTC. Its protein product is CASSSVGLAGSYEQYF.

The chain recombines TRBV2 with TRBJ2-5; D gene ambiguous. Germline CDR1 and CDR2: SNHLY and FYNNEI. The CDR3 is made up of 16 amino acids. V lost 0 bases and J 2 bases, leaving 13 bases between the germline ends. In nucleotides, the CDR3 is TGTGCCAGCAGTGAAGCGCCGTACAGCTTTCAAGAGACCCAGTACTTC. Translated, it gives CASSEAPYSFQETQYF.

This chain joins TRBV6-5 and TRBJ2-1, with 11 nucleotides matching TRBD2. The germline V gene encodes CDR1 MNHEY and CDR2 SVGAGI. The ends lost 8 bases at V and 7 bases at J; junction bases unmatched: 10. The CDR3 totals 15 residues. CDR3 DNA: TGTGCCAGCGGGGGTAGCGGGAGGGCCGGAAATGAGCAGTTCTTC. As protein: CASGGSGRAGNEQFF.

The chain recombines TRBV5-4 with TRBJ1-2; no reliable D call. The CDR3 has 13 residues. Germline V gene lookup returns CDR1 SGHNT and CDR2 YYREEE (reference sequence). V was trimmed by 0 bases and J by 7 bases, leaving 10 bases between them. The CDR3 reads CASSLASEGGYTF. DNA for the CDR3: TGTGCCAGCAGCTTGGCCTCGGAGGGTGGCTACACCTTC.

CDR3 in amino acids: CAISRLAYEQYF. CDR3 bases: TGTGCCATCAGCCGACTTGCTTACGAGCAGTACTTC. The chain has TRBV10-3 and TRBJ2-5, with D unresolved. TRBJ2-7 explains the end of the DNA better; the J call may be wrong. Germline CDR1 is ENHRY and CDR2 is SYGVKD. The CDR3 loop spans 12 amino acids.

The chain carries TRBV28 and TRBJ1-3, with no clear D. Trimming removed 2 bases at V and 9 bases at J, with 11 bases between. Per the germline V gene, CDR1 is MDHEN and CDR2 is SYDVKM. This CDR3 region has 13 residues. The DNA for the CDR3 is TGTGCCAGCAGTTTAGCCAGTGCAAGCACCATATATTTT. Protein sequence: CASSLASASTIYF.

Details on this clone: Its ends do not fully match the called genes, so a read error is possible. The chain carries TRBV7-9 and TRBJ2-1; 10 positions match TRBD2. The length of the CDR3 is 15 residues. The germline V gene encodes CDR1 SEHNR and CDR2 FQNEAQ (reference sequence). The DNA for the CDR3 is TGTTCCAGCAGCTTAAGAGCGGGAGGGAGAAATGAGCAGTTCTTC. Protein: CSSSLRAGGRNEQFF.

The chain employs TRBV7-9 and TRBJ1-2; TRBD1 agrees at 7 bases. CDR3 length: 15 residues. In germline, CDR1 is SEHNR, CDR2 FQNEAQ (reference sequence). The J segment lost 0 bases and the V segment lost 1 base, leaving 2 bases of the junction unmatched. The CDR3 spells CASSLGQGANYGYTF. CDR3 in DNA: TGTGCCAGCAGCTTAGGACAGGGAGCTAACTATGGCTACACCTTC.

The CDR3 DNA reads as TGTGCCAGCAGCTTAAGGGTCCGGTCAAGCGGGAGTGTCTACGAGCAGTACTTC. Translating gives CASSLRVRSSGSVYEQYF. The chain carries TRBV7-2 and TRBJ2-7, with 8 bases matching TRBD2. V dropped 2 bases and J dropped 3; count of bases not matched to a gene: 15. Germline V gives CDR1 SGHTA, CDR2 FQGNSA. The CDR3 is made up of 18 amino acids.